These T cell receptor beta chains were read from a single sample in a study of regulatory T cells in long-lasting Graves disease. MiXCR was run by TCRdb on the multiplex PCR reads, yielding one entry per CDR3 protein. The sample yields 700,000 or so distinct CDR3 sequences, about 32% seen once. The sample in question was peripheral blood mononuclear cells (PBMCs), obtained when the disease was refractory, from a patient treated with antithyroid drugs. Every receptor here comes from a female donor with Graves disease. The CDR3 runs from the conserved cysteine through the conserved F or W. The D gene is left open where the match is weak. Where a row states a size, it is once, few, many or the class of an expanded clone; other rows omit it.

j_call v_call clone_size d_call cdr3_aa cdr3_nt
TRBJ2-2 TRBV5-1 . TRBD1 CASSLGTGTKELFF TGCGCCAGCAGCTTGGGGACAGGGACGAAGGAGCTGTTTTTT
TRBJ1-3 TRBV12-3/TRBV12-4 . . CASSLLTNSGNTIYF TGTGCCAGCAGTTTACTGACAAACTCTGGAAACACCATATATTTT
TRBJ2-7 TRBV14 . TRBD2 CASSQLAGGWNEQYF TGTGCCAGCAGCCAACTAGCGGGAGGGTGGAACGAGCAGTACTTC
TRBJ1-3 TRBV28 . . CASSSTPSGSGNTIYF TGTGCCAGCAGTTCGACTCCTAGTGGGTCTGGAAACACCATATATTTT
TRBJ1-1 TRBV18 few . CASSTKGGVNTEAFF TGTGCCAGCTCTACAAAGGGGGGAGTTAACACTGAAGCTTTCTTT
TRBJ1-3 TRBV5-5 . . CASSLFNSGNTIYF TGTGCCAGCAGCTTATTCAACTCTGGAAACACCATATATTTT
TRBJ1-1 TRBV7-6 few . CASSRSGVGSLNTEAFF TGTGCCAGCAGTCGCTCCGGAGTTGGATCCTTGAACACTGAAGCTTTCTTT
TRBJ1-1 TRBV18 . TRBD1 CASSRLRDRPHEAFF TGTGCCAGCTCGCGATTACGGGACAGACCACATGAAGCTTTCTTT
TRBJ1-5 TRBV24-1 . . CATSVGGAQQPQHF TGTGCCACCAGTGTTGGGGGGGCCCAACAGCCCCAGCATTTT
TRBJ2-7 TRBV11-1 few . CASSLLRDTLPGEQYF TGTGCCAGCAGCTTACTGCGGGACACTCTCCCGGGCGAGCAGTACTTC
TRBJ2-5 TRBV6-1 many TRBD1 CASSPGTGGRFRETQYF TGTGCCAGCAGCCCCGGGACAGGGGGCAGATTTCGAGAGACCCAGTACTTC
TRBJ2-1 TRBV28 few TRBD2 CASGGTGRAVEQFF TGTGCTAGCGGCGGGACCGGGAGGGCCGTTGAGCAGTTCTTC
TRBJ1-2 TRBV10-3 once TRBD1 CAIAGTGEGNYGYTF TGTGCCATCGCCGGGACAGGGGAAGGTAACTATGGCTACACCTTC
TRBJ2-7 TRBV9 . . CASSVAWSGDYEQYF TGTGCCAGCAGCGTAGCTTGGTCGGGAGACTACGAGCAGTACTTC
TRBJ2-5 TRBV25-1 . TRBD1 CASSELRDRGHQETQYF TGTGCCAGCAGTGAGCTCCGGGACAGGGGTCACCAAGAGACCCAGTACTTC
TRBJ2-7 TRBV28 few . CASSLARCRRGSYEQYF TGTGCCAGCAGTTTAGCTAGGTGCAGACGGGGCTCCTACGAGCAGTACTTC
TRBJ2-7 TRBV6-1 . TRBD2 CASSRGDEQYF TGTGCCAGCAGTCGGGGGGACGAGCAGTACTTC
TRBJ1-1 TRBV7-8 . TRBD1 CASSQTGDNTEAFF TGTGCCAGCAGCCAGACAGGGGACAACACTGAAGCTTTCTTT